A selection of T cell receptor beta chains follows, all from one sample in a study of control samples from healthy donors and cancer patients. Clones were sequenced by immunoSEQ multiplex PCR, and TCRdb holds only the in-frame ones, with some missing. The repertoire holds around 93,000 clones, with about 90% as singletons. Sequencing was done on a sample of blood. The receptors come from a man aged 25-40 years in good health. Each CDR3 is given with its conserved first and last residue. Each record gives: V gene, J gene, clone size, D gene, CDR3 protein, CDR3 DNA. The D gene is left open where the match is weak. Size tells how often a clone was seen (once, few, many) or the class of an expanded clone, and some rows leave it out.

v_gene: TRBV10-3
j_gene: TRBJ2-1
abundance: .
d_gene: TRBD2
CDR3aa: CAISLAGRITYNEQFF
CDR3nt: TGTGCCATCAGCCTAGCGGGGAGGATTACCTACAATGAGCAGTTCTTC

v_gene: TRBV27
j_gene: TRBJ1-1
abundance: .
d_gene: .
CDR3aa: CASSPEDPKWGLNTEAFF
CDR3nt: TGTGCCAGCAGTCCAGAGGACCCTAAGTGGGGCTTGAACACTGAAGCTTTCTTT

v_gene: TRBV7-9
j_gene: TRBJ1-6
abundance: once
d_gene: TRBD1
CDR3aa: CASSLGGGTYNSPLHF
CDR3nt: TGTGCCAGCAGCTTGGGAGGGGGCACCTATAATTCACCCCTCCACTTT

v_gene: TRBV18
j_gene: TRBJ2-5
abundance: .
d_gene: TRBD2
CDR3aa: CASSGRRGGEKETQYF
CDR3nt: TGTGCCAGCTCGGGCCGTCGGGGAGGGGAAAAAGAGACCCAGTACTTC

v_gene: TRBV12-3/TRBV12-4
j_gene: TRBJ1-1
abundance: .
d_gene: .
CDR3aa: CASSSTGEAFF
CDR3nt: TGTGCCAGCAGTTCCACAGGGGAAGCTTTCTTT

v_gene: TRBV2
j_gene: TRBJ2-7
abundance: .
d_gene: .
CDR3aa: CASSEVTSYEQYF
CDR3nt: TGTGCCAGCAGTGAGGTCACCTCGTACGAGCAGTACTTC

v_gene: TRBV27
j_gene: TRBJ2-1
abundance: few
d_gene: .
CDR3aa: CASRPRHDGNEQFF
CDR3nt: TGTGCCAGCAGACCCCGGCATGATGGCAATGAGCAGTTCTTC

v_gene: TRBV20-1
j_gene: TRBJ2-1
abundance: .
d_gene: TRBD1
CDR3aa: CSASRRRDRPYNEQFF
CDR3nt: TGCAGTGCCAGTCGGCGCCGGGACAGACCTTACAATGAGCAGTTCTTC

v_gene: TRBV3-1/TRBV3-2
j_gene: TRBJ2-1
abundance: .
d_gene: TRBD2
CDR3aa: CASTGTSGARRQFF
CDR3nt: TGTGCCAGCACCGGGACTAGCGGGGCGCGGCGGCAGTTCTTC

v_gene: TRBV7-9
j_gene: TRBJ2-7
abundance: .
d_gene: TRBD2
CDR3aa: CASSLLGLAGGKGEQYF
CDR3nt: TGTGCCAGCAGCTTACTAGGCCTAGCGGGAGGGAAAGGCGAGCAGTACTTC

v_gene: TRBV19
j_gene: TRBJ2-5
abundance: .
d_gene: .
CDR3aa: CASSPTRPGGQETQYF
CDR3nt: TGTGCCAGTAGTCCCACCCGACCTGGGGGCCAAGAGACCCAGTACTTC

v_gene: TRBV6-2/TRBV6-3
j_gene: TRBJ2-4
abundance: once
d_gene: TRBD2
CDR3aa: CASSYPTGLAGGEIKNIQYF
CDR3nt: TGTGCCAGCAGTTACCCCACGGGACTAGCGGGAGGGGAAATTAAAAACATTCAGTACTTC

v_gene: TRBV11-1
j_gene: TRBJ2-7
abundance: .
d_gene: .
CDR3aa: CASSLNGGARRQYF
CDR3nt: TGTGCCAGCAGCTTAAATGGGGGGGCCCGTCGGCAGTACTTC

v_gene: TRBV12-5
j_gene: TRBJ2-1
abundance: .
d_gene: TRBD2
CDR3aa: CASGGLAGGLYNEQFF
CDR3nt: TGTGCTAGTGGGGGACTAGCGGGAGGGCTTTACAATGAGCAGTTCTTC

v_gene: TRBV7-9
j_gene: TRBJ2-7
abundance: few
d_gene: .
CDR3aa: CASSDPSYEQYF
CDR3nt: TGTGCCAGCAGCGACCCTAGCTACGAGCAGTACTTC

v_gene: TRBV12-3/TRBV12-4
j_gene: TRBJ1-5
abundance: .
d_gene: .
CDR3aa: CASSWGTQPQHF
CDR3nt: TGTGCCAGCAGTTGGGGTACTCAGCCCCAGCATTTT

v_gene: TRBV19
j_gene: TRBJ1-6
abundance: .
d_gene: .
CDR3aa: CASSIAVSPLHF
CDR3nt: TGTGCCAGTAGTATTGCGGTTTCACCCCTCCACTTT

v_gene: TRBV7-3
j_gene: TRBJ2-3
abundance: once
d_gene: TRBD2
CDR3aa: CASSFSSGSDASTDTQYF
CDR3nt: TGTGCCAGCAGCTTCTCTAGCGGGAGTGACGCTAGCACAGATACGCAGTATTTT

v_gene: TRBV14
j_gene: TRBJ2-5
abundance: once
d_gene: .
CDR3aa: CASSQDTWVTQYF
CDR3nt: TGTGCCAGCAGCCAAGATACGTGGGTGACCCAGTACTTC

v_gene: TRBV9
j_gene: TRBJ1-1
abundance: .
d_gene: .
CDR3aa: CASSVVAGMNTEAFF
CDR3nt: TGTGCCAGCAGCGTAGTCGCGGGGATGAACACTGAAGCTTTCTTT

v_gene: TRBV6-5
j_gene: TRBJ2-5
abundance: .
d_gene: TRBD2
CDR3aa: CASILTSGRLETQYF
CDR3nt: TGTGCCAGCATCCTTACTAGCGGGAGGTTGGAGACCCAGTACTTC

v_gene: TRBV28
j_gene: TRBJ2-5
abundance: .
d_gene: .
CDR3aa: CASSFRDPRVQETQYF
CDR3nt: TGTGCCAGCAGTTTTCGGGACCCCAGGGTCCAAGAGACCCAGTACTTC

v_gene: TRBV4-1
j_gene: TRBJ2-3
abundance: .
d_gene: .
CDR3aa: CASSPPLRGSTDTQYF
CDR3nt: TGCGCCAGCAGCCCCCCCTTAAGGGGGAGCACAGATACGCAGTATTTT

v_gene: TRBV27
j_gene: TRBJ2-1
abundance: .
d_gene: TRBD1
CDR3aa: CASKGQGSYNEQFF
CDR3nt: TGTGCCAGCAAGGGACAGGGATCCTACAATGAGCAGTTCTTC

v_gene: TRBV9
j_gene: TRBJ2-5
abundance: .
d_gene: .
CDR3aa: CASSVGSETQYF
CDR3nt: TGTGCCAGCAGCGTAGGTAGCGAGACCCAGTACTTC

v_gene: TRBV28
j_gene: TRBJ1-1
abundance: .
d_gene: .
CDR3aa: CASSLGIERWTEAFF
CDR3nt: TGTGCCAGCAGTTTAGGAATCGAAAGATGGACTGAAGCTTTCTTT

v_gene: TRBV11-1
j_gene: TRBJ2-7
abundance: .
d_gene: TRBD2
CDR3aa: CASSPAGGYHEQYF
CDR3nt: TGTGCCAGCAGCCCCGCGGGGGGCTACCACGAGCAGTACTTC

v_gene: TRBV19
j_gene: TRBJ2-5
abundance: .
d_gene: .
CDR3aa: CASSRGGYGTYQETQYF
CDR3nt: TGTGCCAGTAGTAGGGGAGGCTACGGGACGTACCAAGAGACCCAGTACTTC

v_gene: TRBV6-6
j_gene: TRBJ2-3
abundance: .
d_gene: TRBD1
CDR3aa: CASIPGQETDTQYF
CDR3nt: TGTGCCAGCATCCCCGGACAGGAGACAGATACGCAGTATTTT

v_gene: TRBV28
j_gene: TRBJ1-3
abundance: .
d_gene: .
CDR3aa: CASSLPLDFGGLNTIYF
CDR3nt: TGTGCCAGCAGTTTACCACTGGATTTCGGGGGGCTTAACACCATATATTTT

v_gene: TRBV21-1
j_gene: TRBJ2-2
abundance: .
d_gene: .
CDR3aa: CASRPGELFF
CDR3nt: TGTGCCAGCAGGCCCGGGGAGCTGTTTTTT

v_gene: TRBV5-1
j_gene: TRBJ1-1
abundance: once
d_gene: .
CDR3aa: CASSFDRTEAFF
CDR3nt: TGCGCCAGCAGCTTCGACAGGACCGAAGCTTTCTTT

v_gene: TRBV5-4
j_gene: TRBJ2-3
abundance: .
d_gene: .
CDR3aa: CASSPRTKTADTQYF
CDR3nt: TGTGCCAGCAGCCCTAGGACGAAAACAGCAGATACGCAGTATTTT

v_gene: TRBV5-1
j_gene: TRBJ2-6
abundance: .
d_gene: .
CDR3aa: CASSLVEVSTGANVLTF
CDR3nt: TGCGCCAGCAGCTTGGTGGAGGTTTCGACTGGGGCCAACGTCCTGACTTTC

v_gene: TRBV28
j_gene: TRBJ2-1
abundance: .
d_gene: .
CDR3aa: CASSRLSSGDNEQFF
CDR3nt: TGTGCCAGCAGCCGTCTATCATCTGGCGACAATGAGCAGTTCTTC

v_gene: TRBV21-1
j_gene: TRBJ2-3
abundance: .
d_gene: .
CDR3aa: CASSKEIRLAGGPGTDTQYF
CDR3nt: TGTGCCAGCAGCAAAGAGATTCGGCTAGCGGGAGGGCCAGGCACAGATACGCAGTATTTT

v_gene: TRBV18
j_gene: TRBJ1-5
abundance: once
d_gene: .
CDR3aa: CASSRGTLGSNQPQHF
CDR3nt: TGTGCCAGCTCACGGGGGACTCTGGGGAGCAATCAGCCCCAGCATTTT

v_gene: TRBV27
j_gene: TRBJ2-7
abundance: .
d_gene: .
CDR3aa: CASSSGPAGEQYF
CDR3nt: TGTGCCAGCAGTTCAGGGCCCGCCGGCGAGCAGTACTTC

v_gene: TRBV19
j_gene: TRBJ2-6
abundance: .
d_gene: .
CDR3aa: CASSGPGANVLTF
CDR3nt: TGTGCCAGTAGTGGCCCGGGGGCCAACGTCCTGACTTTC

v_gene: TRBV30
j_gene: TRBJ2-3
abundance: .
d_gene: .
CDR3aa: CAWSVYGVGRDTQYF
CDR3nt: TGTGCCTGGAGTGTATACGGGGTGGGAAGAGATACGCAGTATTTT

v_gene: TRBV27
j_gene: TRBJ1-4
abundance: .
d_gene: TRBD1
CDR3aa: CASSSTGVGEKLFF
CDR3nt: TGTGCCAGCAGTTCGACAGGGGTTGGGGAAAAACTGTTTTTT

v_gene: TRBV28
j_gene: TRBJ1-2
abundance: .
d_gene: .
CDR3aa: CASSSTGARDLTGYTF
CDR3nt: TGTGCCAGCAGTTCCACGGGGGCGAGGGACCTTACTGGCTACACCTTC

v_gene: TRBV27
j_gene: TRBJ2-1
abundance: .
d_gene: .
CDR3aa: CASRWDSYNEQFF
CDR3nt: TGTGCCAGCAGGTGGGACTCCTACAATGAGCAGTTCTTC

v_gene: TRBV6-5
j_gene: TRBJ2-5
abundance: .
d_gene: .
CDR3aa: CASSYVPPGAGETQYF
CDR3nt: TGTGCCAGCAGTTACGTCCCGCCAGGGGCTGGGGAGACCCAGTACTTC

v_gene: TRBV4-1
j_gene: TRBJ1-1
abundance: .
d_gene: .
CDR3aa: CASSQGDRLNTEAFF
CDR3nt: TGCGCCAGCAGCCAAGGTGACAGACTGAACACTGAAGCTTTCTTT

v_gene: TRBV28
j_gene: TRBJ2-3
abundance: .
d_gene: .
CDR3aa: CASSPPTRGSADTQYF
CDR3nt: TGTGCCAGCAGTCCCCCCACCCGAGGAAGCGCAGATACGCAGTATTTT

v_gene: TRBV27
j_gene: TRBJ2-7
abundance: .
d_gene: TRBD1
CDR3aa: CASSSGQGYEQYF
CDR3nt: TGTGCCAGCAGTTCAGGACAGGGATACGAGCAGTACTTC

v_gene: TRBV6-4
j_gene: TRBJ1-1
abundance: .
d_gene: .
CDR3aa: CASRGSRNPGQEAFF
CDR3nt: TGTGCCAGCAGGGGCTCGCGAAACCCGGGACAAGAAGCTTTCTTT

v_gene: TRBV28
j_gene: TRBJ2-3
abundance: .
d_gene: .
CDR3aa: CASRSRDTFTDTQYF
CDR3nt: TGTGCCAGCAGGTCCCGGGACACATTCACAGATACGCAGTATTTT

v_gene: TRBV9
j_gene: TRBJ2-2
abundance: .
d_gene: TRBD2
CDR3aa: CATARDLAGGFRELFF
CDR3nt: TGTGCCACCGCCCGAGATCTAGCGGGAGGGTTCCGGGAGCTGTTTTTT

v_gene: TRBV24-1
j_gene: TRBJ2-2
abundance: .
d_gene: .
CDR3aa: CATSGRQSVTGELFF
CDR3nt: TGTGCCACCAGTGGGCGGCAGAGTGTTACCGGGGAGCTGTTTTTT

v_gene: TRBV30
j_gene: TRBJ2-7
abundance: .
d_gene: .
CDR3aa: CAWSLSGYYEQYF
CDR3nt: TGTGCCTGGAGTCTTAGCGGATACTACGAGCAGTACTTC

v_gene: TRBV29-1
j_gene: TRBJ1-1
abundance: .
d_gene: .
CDR3aa: CSVEELWGTEAFF
CDR3nt: TGCAGCGTTGAAGAACTATGGGGGACTGAAGCTTTCTTT